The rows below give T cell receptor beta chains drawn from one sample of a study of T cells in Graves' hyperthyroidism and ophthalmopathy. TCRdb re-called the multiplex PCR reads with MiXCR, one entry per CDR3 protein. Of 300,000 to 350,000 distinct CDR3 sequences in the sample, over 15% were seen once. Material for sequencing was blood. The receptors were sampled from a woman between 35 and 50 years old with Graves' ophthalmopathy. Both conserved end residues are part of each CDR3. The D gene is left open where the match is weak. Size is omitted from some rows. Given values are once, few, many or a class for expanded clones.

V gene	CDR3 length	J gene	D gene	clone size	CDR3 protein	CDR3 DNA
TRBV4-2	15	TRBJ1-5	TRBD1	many	CASSHVTGGLQPQHF	TGTGCCAGCAGCCACGTGACAGGGGGCCTTCAGCCCCAGCATTTT
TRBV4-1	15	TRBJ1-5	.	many	CASSQEGGGQQPQHF	TGCGCCAGCAGCCAAGAGGGTGGGGGGCAACAGCCCCAGCATTTT
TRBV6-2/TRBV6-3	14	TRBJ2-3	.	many	CASSYALGGDTQYF	TGTGCCAGCAGTTACGCCCTAGGAGGAGATACGCAGTATTTT
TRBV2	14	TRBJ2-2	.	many	CAVYYSGFPGELFF	TGTGCCGTTTACTACTCAGGGTTCCCGGGGGAGCTGTTTTTT
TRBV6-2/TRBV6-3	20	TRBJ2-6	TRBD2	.	CASSHNPLGGGTAGANVLTF	TGTGCCAGCAGTCACAACCCGTTGGGGGGGGGGACCGCTGGGGCCAACGTCCTGACTTTC
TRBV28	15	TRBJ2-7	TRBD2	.	CASSFTSSGSHEQYF	TGTGCCAGCAGTTTTACGTCTAGCGGGAGCCACGAGCAGTACTTC
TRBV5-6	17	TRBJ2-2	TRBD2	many	CASSLGPSGRNTGELFF	TGTGCCAGCAGCTTGGGCCCCAGCGGGAGGAACACCGGGGAGCTGTTTTTT
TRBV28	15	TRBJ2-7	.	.	CASSLVGAQGYEQYF	TGTGCCAGCAGTTTAGTGGGAGCCCAGGGCTACGAGCAGTACTTC
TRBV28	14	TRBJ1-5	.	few	CASSFPSWAQPQHF	TGTGCCAGCAGTTTCCCCTCGTGGGCTCAGCCCCAGCATTTT
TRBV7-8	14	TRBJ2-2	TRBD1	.	CASSSGTDTGELFF	TGTGCCAGCAGCTCCGGGACAGACACCGGGGAGCTGTTTTTT
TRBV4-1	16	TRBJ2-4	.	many	CASSQPLRGVKNIQYF	TGCGCCAGCAGCCAACCCCTTAGAGGGGTTAAAAACATTCAGTACTTC
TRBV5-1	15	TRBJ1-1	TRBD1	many	CASSAPRTGNTEAFF	TGCGCCAGCAGCGCCCCAAGGACAGGGAACACTGAAGCTTTCTTT
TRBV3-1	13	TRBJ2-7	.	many	CASSQFFGNEQYF	TGTGCCAGCAGCCAATTCTTCGGGAACGAGCAGTACTTC
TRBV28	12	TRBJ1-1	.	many	CASSSADTEAFF	TGTGCCAGCAGTTCGGCGGACACTGAAGCTTTCTTT
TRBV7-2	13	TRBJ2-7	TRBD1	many	CASRAQGSYEQYF	TGTGCCAGCAGGGCACAGGGGTCCTACGAGCAGTACTTC
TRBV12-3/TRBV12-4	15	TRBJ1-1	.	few	CASSLITVGNTEAFF	TGTGCCAGCAGTTTAATCACAGTTGGGAACACTGAAGCTTTCTTT
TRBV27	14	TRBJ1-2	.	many	CASSPRGTNYGYTF	TGTGCCAGCAGCCCGAGAGGGACTAACTATGGCTACACCTTC
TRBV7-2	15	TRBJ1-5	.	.	CASSLATAGSQPQHF	TGTGCCAGCAGCTTAGCGACGGCAGGTAGCCAGCCCCAGCATTTT
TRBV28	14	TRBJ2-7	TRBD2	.	CASKVAGGAYEQYF	TGTGCCAGCAAGGTAGCGGGAGGAGCCTACGAGCAGTACTTC
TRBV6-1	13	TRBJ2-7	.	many	CASSEGVNYEQYF	TGTGCCAGCAGTGAAGGGGTGAACTACGAGCAGTACTTC
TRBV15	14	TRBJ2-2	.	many	CATSKDSYTGELFF	TGTGCCACCAGCAAGGACAGCTACACCGGGGAGCTGTTTTTT
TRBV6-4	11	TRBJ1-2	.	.	CASTPRYGYTF	TGTGCCAGCACCCCGCGGTATGGCTACACCTTC
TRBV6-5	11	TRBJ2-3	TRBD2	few	CASSLAGGFYF	TGTGCCAGCAGCTTAGCGGGAGGGTTTTATTTT
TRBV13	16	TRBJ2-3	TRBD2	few	CASSLEASGRTDTQYF	TGTGCCAGCAGCCTAGAGGCTAGCGGGAGAACAGATACGCAGTATTTT
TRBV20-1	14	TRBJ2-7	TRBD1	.	CSAKPGTGGYEQYF	TGCAGTGCTAAACCCGGGACAGGGGGTTACGAGCAGTACTTC
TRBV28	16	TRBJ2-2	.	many	CASSTYRAGNTGELFF	TGTGCCAGCAGTACATATCGGGCGGGTAACACCGGGGAGCTGTTTTTT
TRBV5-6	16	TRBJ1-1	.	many	CASSPWSSYRNTEAFF	TGTGCCAGCAGTCCATGGTCCTCATATCGGAACACTGAAGCTTTCTTT
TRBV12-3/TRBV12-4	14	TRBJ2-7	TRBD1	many	CASSYDRGGDEQYF	TGTGCCAGCAGCTATGACAGGGGGGGAGACGAGCAGTACTTC
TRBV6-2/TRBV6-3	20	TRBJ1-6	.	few	CASSYAGGEAISSYNSPLHF	TGTGCCAGCAGTTACGCCGGGGGGGAGGCTATTAGCTCCTATAATTCACCCCTCCACTTT
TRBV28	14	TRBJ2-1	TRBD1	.	CASSFRQGRNEQFF	TGTGCCAGCAGTTTTCGACAGGGACGGAATGAGCAGTTCTTC
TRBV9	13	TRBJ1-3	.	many	CASSRPSGNTIYF	TGTGCCAGCAGCAGGCCATCTGGAAACACCATATATTTT